This is a list of T cell receptor beta chains from one sample in a study of breast tumors, draining lymph nodes, adjacent tissues. TCRdb re-called the multiplex PCR reads through MiXCR, storing one row per CDR3 protein. The table shows about 21,000 distinct CDR3 sequences, with under 35% occurring only once. The sample taken for sequencing was breast tumor tissue. The receptors here all came from a female donor with breast cancer. Some clones in this sample may be carry-over from other donors' samples. The CDR3 runs from the conserved cysteine through the conserved F or W. The D gene is left open where the match is weak. Clone size is shown for a subset of rows, as once, few, many or a class of expanded clone.

J gene | CDR3 length | D gene | clone size | V gene | CDR3 protein | CDR3 DNA
TRBJ2-4 | 14 | NA | medium-sized | TRBV12-3/TRBV12-4 | CASSLRLAKNIQYF | TGTGCCAGCAGTTTGCGTCTAGCCAAAAACATTCAGTACTTC
TRBJ2-1 | 16 | NA | many | TRBV10-2 | CASSYLSAPTYNEQFF | TGCGCCAGCAGCTATCTCTCTGCCCCGACCTACAATGAGCAGTTCTTC
TRBJ1-2 | 15 | NA | NA | TRBV24-1 | CATSDRTDFSGGYTF | TGTGCCACCAGTGATAGGACGGACTTCTCGGGTGGCTACACCTTC
TRBJ1-5 | 14 | TRBD1 | NA | TRBV29-1 | CSVEETGGNQPQHF | TGCAGCGTTGAAGAAACAGGGGGCAATCAGCCCCAGCATTTT
TRBJ2-5 | 14 | NA | many | TRBV12-3/TRBV12-4 | CASSSQGLVETQYF | TGTGCCAGCAGTAGCCAGGGGCTAGTAGAGACCCAGTACTTC
TRBJ2-2 | 24 | NA | NA | TRBV5-4 | CASRTIHNEQFFGPGTRLTGELFF | NA
TRBJ1-4 | 15 | TRBD1 | NA | TRBV18 | CASSPRGQGNEELFF | TGTGCCAGCTCGCCGAGGGGACAGGGGAATGAAGAACTGTTTTTT
TRBJ1-6 | 14 | TRBD1 | once | TRBV20-1 | CSASRDRERSPLHF | TGCAGTGCTAGCCGGGACAGGGAACGCTCACCCCTCCACTTT
TRBJ2-7 | 13 | TRBD1 | many | TRBV6-4 | CASCQGAGYEQYF | TGTGCCAGCTGTCAGGGGGCGGGGTACGAGCAGTACTTC
TRBJ2-3 | 17 | NA | medium-sized | TRBV28 | CASSLSVENTHTDTQYF | TGTGCCAGCAGTTTATCGGTGGAGAATACGCACACAGATACGCAGTATTTT
TRBJ1-4 | 14 | TRBD1 | many | TRBV5-6 | CASSWGQGSEKLFF | TGTGCCAGCAGCTGGGGACAGGGGAGCGAAAAACTGTTTTTT
TRBJ2-7 | 14 | TRBD2 | many | TRBV6-2/TRBV6-3 | CASRGTSGSYEQYF | TGTGCCAGCAGAGGGACTAGCGGCTCCTACGAGCAGTACTTC
TRBJ2-2 | 15 | TRBD2 | many | TRBV25-1 | CASSASGRDTGELFF | TGTGCCAGCAGTGCTAGCGGGAGGGACACCGGGGAGCTGTTTTTT
TRBJ2-2 | 13 | NA | NA | TRBV6-2/TRBV6-3 | CASSLDNTGELFF | TGTGCCAGCAGCCTGGACAACACCGGGGAGCTGTTTTTT
TRBJ1-2 | 13 | NA | medium-sized | TRBV10-3 | CAISEFTSYGYTF | TGTGCCATCAGTGAGTTTACCTCCTATGGCTACACCTTC
TRBJ1-6 | 15 | NA | many | TRBV9 | CASSSRTENNSPLHF | TGTGCCAGCAGCTCGCGGACAGAGAATAATTCACCCCTCCACTTT
TRBJ1-1 | 13 | NA | NA | TRBV18 | CASSMTENTEAFF | TGTGCCAGCTCCATGACAGAGAACACTGAAGCTTTCTTT
TRBJ2-4 | 14 | NA | many | TRBV6-2/TRBV6-3 | CASSYSGEFSGLYF | TGTGCCAGCAGTTACTCGGGGGAATTCTCGGGCTTGTACTTC
TRBJ2-7 | 16 | TRBD1 | many | TRBV9 | CASSGFDRDGSYEQYF | TGTGCCAGCAGCGGGTTTGACAGGGATGGATCCTACGAGCAGTACTTC
TRBJ1-4 | 12 | NA | many | TRBV30 | CACHSPNEKLFF | TGTGCCTGCCATAGCCCTAATGAAAAACTGTTTTTT
TRBJ2-5 | 13 | TRBD1 | many | TRBV2 | CASSRDREETQYF | TGTGCCAGCAGTAGGGACAGGGAAGAGACCCAGTACTTC
TRBJ1-3 | 16 | TRBD1 | many | TRBV4-3 | CASSQGLSGGGNTIYF | TGCGCCAGCAGCCAAGGACTTTCAGGGGGAGGAAACACCATATATTTT
TRBJ1-1 | 12 | NA | NA | TRBV4-2 | CASSQGVTEAFF | TGTGCCAGCAGCCAAGGAGTTACTGAAGCTTTCTTT
TRBJ2-1 | 14 | NA | many | TRBV19 | CASRAGRGYNEQFF | TGTGCCAGTAGGGCAGGGCGAGGTTACAATGAGCAGTTCTTC
TRBJ2-5 | 14 | NA | many | TRBV7-2 | CASSNGPGSSAQYF | TGTGCCAGCAGCAACGGACCGGGCTCGTCGGCCCAGTACTTC
TRBJ2-1 | 16 | NA | many | TRBV7-2 | CASSLVGGGSYNEQFF | TGTGCCAGCAGCTTAGTTGGGGGAGGCTCCTACAATGAGCAGTTCTTC
TRBJ1-2 | 14 | NA | many | TRBV7-9 | CASSHSRGWNGYTF | TGTGCCAGCAGCCATAGCCGGGGTTGGAATGGCTACACCTTC